The T cell receptor beta chain described here comes from a study of radiation and T cells in renal cell carcinoma. Germline V gene data show CDR1 as PRHDT and CDR2 as FYEKMQ (reference sequence). The CDR3 has 16 amino acids. Trimming pared 5 bases from V and 10 bases from J, leaving 23 bases between. Time point given: baseline pretreatment blood. Treatment denoted: 15 Gy SBRT to primary tumor, nephrectomy 4 weeks later. This table comes from immunoSEQ multiplex PCR, and its TCRdb copy is limited to in-frame clones, with some not included. The sample lists around 64,000 clones, 65% to 85% occurring once.

The rearrangement links TRBV13 to TRBJ1-4; TRBD1 might be the D (5 bases). Source: blood, taken from a patient whose treatment included radiotherapy and nephrectomy. The TCR was taken from a man aged 55-75 years with renal cell carcinoma. Written as DNA, the CDR3 is TGTGCCAGCAGCCCCACCCCCCCGGGTTCCCAGGGAAAACTGTTTTTT. Translated: CASSPTPPGSQGKLFF.